The rows below give T cell receptor beta chains drawn from one sample of a study of CDR3 diversity in severe acne. A single record per CDR3 protein comes from TCRdb applying MiXCR to the PCR reads. This table has 100,000 or so distinct CDR3 sequences, around 53% appearing once. The source material was blood. The receptors derive from a male donor with acne. The CDR3 runs from the conserved cysteine through the conserved F or W. The D gene is left open where the match is weak. Clone size is not always given. Where it is, it says once, few, many or a class for expanded clones.

clone_size	d_call	v_call	j_call	cdr3_nt	cdr3_aa
many	TRBD2	TRBV6-4	TRBJ2-5	TGTGCCAGCAGTGACTTGGGACTAGCAGAGACCCAGTACTTC	CASSDLGLAETQYF
few	-	TRBV6-1	TRBJ2-1	TGTGCCAGCAGTGAAGCCCAGTTGCGGATTTACAATGAGCAGTTCTTC	CASSEAQLRIYNEQFF
-	-	TRBV11-2	TRBJ1-1	TGTGCCAGCAGCTTAGAAGTAATGAACACTGAAGCTTTCTTT	CASSLEVMNTEAFF
-	-	TRBV29-1	TRBJ2-5	TGCAGCGTTGAACCTGAGGCGGGGGAGACCCAGTACTTC	CSVEPEAGETQYF
many	-	TRBV28	TRBJ2-1	TGTGCCATCCGGACGCGTACCTACAATGAGCAGTTCTTC	CAIRTRTYNEQFF
many	-	TRBV7-2	TRBJ1-1	TGTGCCAGCAGCTTAGGAAGGTTGAACACTGAAGCTTTCTTT	CASSLGRLNTEAFF
few	TRBD2	TRBV10-3	TRBJ2-7	TGTGCCATCAGGGGGACTACCTCTGGCTACGAGCAGTACTTC	CAIRGTTSGYEQYF
-	TRBD2	TRBV20-1	TRBJ2-7	TGCAGTGTTCTGACTAGCGGCTACGAGCAGTACTTC	CSVLTSGYEQYF
-	-	TRBV19	TRBJ2-1	TGTACCAGTAGTATAGCCGACCCCAATGAGCAGTTCTTC	CTSSIADPNEQFF
few	-	TRBV6-1	TRBJ1-4	TGTGCCAGCAGTGAAAAACCAGGGTCGGTTGAAAAACTGTTTTTT	CASSEKPGSVEKLFF
many	-	TRBV18	TRBJ2-7	TGTGCCAGCTCACCGGATCGATACGAGCAGTACTTC	CASSPDRYEQYF
-	-	TRBV4-1	TRBJ2-5	TGCGCCAGCAGCCTTGTCGGGGGTGAAGAGACCCAGTACTTC	CASSLVGGEETQYF
many	-	TRBV6-1	TRBJ2-3	TGTGCCAGCAGTGAAAGCCCTGGGCAGGGTGAAGATACGCAGTATTTT	CASSESPGQGEDTQYF
-	-	TRBV27	TRBJ2-7	TGTGCCAGCAGTTCAAAGGGGGGGCTCGGCAGCGAGCAGTACTTC	CASSSKGGLGSEQYF
few	-	TRBV6-1	TRBJ2-6	TGTGCCAGCAGACAGGACTCTGGGGCCAACGTCCTGACTTTC	CASRQDSGANVLTF
-	TRBD1	TRBV7-8	TRBJ2-7	TGTGCCAGCAGCTTTCCGGACAGGGCTTACGAGCAGTACTTC	CASSFPDRAYEQYF
-	-	TRBV25-1	TRBJ1-3	TGTGCCAGCAGCCCGGCCCAATCTGGAAACACCATATATTTT	CASSPAQSGNTIYF
-	TRBD1	TRBV7-9	TRBJ1-1	TGTGCCAGCAGCATGGGACAGCATAACACTGAAGCTTTCTTT	CASSMGQHNTEAFF
many	-	TRBV20-1	TRBJ2-7	TGCAGTGCTAGAGATTGGGGCTCCTACGAGCAGTACTTC	CSARDWGSYEQYF
many	TRBD2	TRBV4-2	TRBJ2-7	TGTGCCAGCAGCCAATCTAGCGGGGGATACTCCTACGAGCAGTACTTC	CASSQSSGGYSYEQYF
-	-	TRBV11-2	TRBJ2-2	TGTGCCAGCAGTCCTAGGAACACCGGGGAGCTGTTTTTT	CASSPRNTGELFF
-	-	TRBV7-3	TRBJ2-7	TGTGCCAGCAGCTTCGCTGGCGTCCCCTCTTACGAGCAGTACTTC	CASSFAGVPSYEQYF
-	TRBD1	TRBV7-9	TRBJ1-4	TGTGCCAGCAGCTCTGATGCCGGACAGGGGGTGACTCTTGAAAAACTGTTTTTT	CASSSDAGQGVTLEKLFF
-	-	TRBV30	TRBJ1-5	TGTGCCTGGACAGGGTACATCCTTCCTCAGCCCCAGCATTTT	CAWTGYILPQPQHF
medium-sized	-	TRBV7-6	TRBJ1-1	TGTGCCAGCAAGCGTTATCTCGGAGGCACTGAAGCTTTCTTT	CASKRYLGGTEAFF
-	TRBD2	TRBV10-3	TRBJ2-2	TGTGCCATCTCAGCGGGAGGGTACACCGGGGGGCTGTTTTTT	CAISAGGYTGGLFF
-	TRBD2	TRBV5-1	TRBJ2-7	TGCGCCAGCAGCTTGTCTAGCGGGAAGTACGAGCAGTCCTTC	CASSLSSGKYEQSF
many	-	TRBV4-2	TRBJ1-6	TGTGCCAGCAGCCAAAGACGGGACTATAATTCACCCCTCCACTTT	CASSQRRDYNSPLHF
many	TRBD2	TRBV11-3	TRBJ2-7	TGTGCCAGCAGCAGAGGGACTAGCGGGAACTCCTACGAGCAGTACTTC	CASSRGTSGNSYEQYF
-	TRBD1	TRBV20-1	TRBJ1-6	TGCAGTGCTAGAGCTCCGGGACAGGGGCAGTCGCCCCTCCACTTT	CSARAPGQGQSPLHF
-	TRBD2	TRBV7-6	TRBJ2-3	TGTGCCAACAGCCAGGCGGGAGTCACAGATACGCAGTATTTT	CANSQAGVTDTQYF
-	-	TRBV10-3	TRBJ2-7	TGTGCCATCAGTGAGTCCCCAGCCAACTCCTACGAGCAGTACTTC	CAISESPANSYEQYF
medium-sized	-	TRBV19	TRBJ2-6	TGTGCCAGTAGCGTCCCTGGGGCCAACGTCCTGACTTTC	CASSVPGANVLTF
many	TRBD2	TRBV12-3/TRBV12-4	TRBJ2-1	TGTGCCAGCAGTTTCGGACTAGCGGGGTACAATGAGCAGTTCTTC	CASSFGLAGYNEQFF
-	-	TRBV7-6	TRBJ1-1	TGTGCCAGCAGCGTCACGGGGAACACTGAAGCTTTCTTT	CASSVTGNTEAFF
many	TRBD2	TRBV29-1	TRBJ2-1	TGCAGCGCAACAGGACTAGCGGGCTCCTACAATGAGCAGTTCTTC	CSATGLAGSYNEQFF
many	-	TRBV7-2	TRBJ2-5	TGTGCCAGCAGCCCTCAATACGGGCGGGAGACCCAGTACTTC	CASSPQYGRETQYF
-	TRBD2	TRBV15	TRBJ2-3	TGTGCCACCAGCAGAGTCGCGTTAGCGGGGGCCACAGATACGCAGTATTTT	CATSRVALAGATDTQYF
-	-	TRBV7-3	TRBJ2-5	TGTGCCAGCAGCTCCCGGGACAAACAAGAGACCCAGTACTTC	CASSSRDKQETQYF
-	-	TRBV20-1	TRBJ2-5	-	CSTATIQVIVGYGYTFGSGTQYF
many	-	TRBV2	TRBJ2-2	TGTGCCAGCAGTCTCCCTTCGAACACCGGGGAGCTGTTTTTT	CASSLPSNTGELFF
many	-	TRBV5-1	TRBJ2-3	TGCGCCAGCAGCATGGGAGGTGGAGATACGCAGTATTTT	CASSMGGGDTQYF
-	-	TRBV6-1	TRBJ1-1	TGTGCCAGCCTATATGGGAGAAGCACTGAAGCTTTCTTT	CASLYGRSTEAFF
-	TRBD1	TRBV24-1	TRBJ2-2	TGTGCCACCAGTGATAGGGGGACAGCCACCGGGGAGCTGTTTTTT	CATSDRGTATGELFF
many	-	TRBV20-1	TRBJ2-1	TGCAGTGCGCATACTTGGTGGAATGAGCAGTTCTTC	CSAHTWWNEQFF
-	-	TRBV24-1	TRBJ1-1	TGTGCCACCAGTGAAAGCGGACGGGGAACGGTAGCTTTCTTT	CATSESGRGTVAFF
many	-	TRBV20-1	TRBJ2-3	TGCAGTGCTAGAGAGGGCAGGGCTAGCACAGATACGCAGTATTTT	CSAREGRASTDTQYF
many	-	TRBV20-1	TRBJ2-7	TGCAGTGCTAGAAAGGCTGAACCCTACGAGCAGTACTTC	CSARKAEPYEQYF
many	TRBD1	TRBV7-4	TRBJ2-5	TGTGCCAGCAGCTTAGACAGGGGGGAAGAAGAGACCCAGTACTTC	CASSLDRGEEETQYF
-	-	TRBV7-9	TRBJ2-7	TGTGCCAGCAGCTTAGTAGAGGGGGCTGGCGGGAGATCCTACGAGCAGTACTTC	CASSLVEGAGGRSYEQYF
many	-	TRBV24-1	TRBJ2-3	TGTGCCACCAGTGATTTAAGGAAAAACACAGATACGCAGTATTTT	CATSDLRKNTDTQYF
few	TRBD1	TRBV19	TRBJ1-1	TGTGCCAGTAGTCCCGGACAGGGGGCTGGGACTGAAGCTTTCTTT	CASSPGQGAGTEAFF
-	TRBD1	TRBV28	TRBJ1-2	TGTGCCAGCAAAAGACAGGGGACAGGAGTGATTCACTATGGCTACACCTTC	CASKRQGTGVIHYGYTF
many	-	TRBV5-1	TRBJ2-3	TGCGCCAGCAGGCAGAGAGTAACAGATACGCAGTATTTT	CASRQRVTDTQYF
few	TRBD2	TRBV5-6	TRBJ2-3	TGTGCCGGCAGTTCCCGACTAGCGGGAGGGACAGATACGCAGTATTTT	CAGSSRLAGGTDTQYF